These 11 T cell receptor beta chains share one sample of origin, sequenced in a study of regulatory T cells in long-lasting Graves disease. Time point defined: newly diagnosed GD, antithyroid drugs for less than 3 months. The TCR library was made from RNA that had been extracted from PBMCs in TRIzol. Building of the TCR beta libraries involved iRepertoire HTBI primers and Arm-PCR of CDR3 regions. One entry per CDR3 protein results from TCRdb running MiXCR on the multiplex PCR reads. The data show 350,000 to 450,000 distinct CDR3 sequences, with 16% seen just once and 25% to 30% held by the top ten. These data were also filed under a second study, of T cells in Graves' hyperthyroidism and ophthalmopathy.

The sample consisted of peripheral blood mononuclear cells (PBMCs), taken at new diagnosis, from a patient treated with antithyroid drugs. Source of these receptors: a man in his forties with Graves disease.

This clonotype was counted ten times or more. In DNA form, the CDR3 reads TGTGCCAGCAGTCGACTCGAGGTGGGCGAGCAGTACTTC. This codes for CASSRLEVGEQYF. The chain has TRBV12-3 or TRBV12-4 and TRBJ2-7, with unresolved D. This CDR3 spans 13 amino acids. Between the trimmed V and J ends, which lost 5 bases and 6 bases, there was a span of 14 bases.

The sample holds many counts of this clonotype. The chain employs TRBV3-1 and TRBJ2-1; 14 nucleotides match TRBD2. The length of the CDR3 is 16 residues. Trimming cost V 4 bases and J 6 bases; bases outside gene matches: 5. Germline CDR1 reads LGHDT; CDR2 reads YNNKEL (reference sequence). CDR3 region: CASSLSGLAGGNEQFF. CDR3 bases: TGTGCCAGCAGCCTAAGCGGACTAGCGGGGGGCAATGAGCAGTTCTTC.

The rearrangement joins TRBV2 to TRBJ2-2; 14 nucleotides match TRBD2. Trimming at V came to 4 bases and at J to 7 bases, leaving 2 bases not matched to a gene. CDR1 is SNHLY and CDR2 is FYNNEI in the germline V gene. CDR3 size: 15 residues. In DNA form, the CDR3 reads TGTGCCAGCAGTGGGGGACTAGCGGGGGTCGGGGAGCTGTTTTTT. Protein: CASSGGLAGVGELFF.

The sample holds a few counts of this clonotype. The chain links TRBV30 to TRBJ2-6; possible D gene TRBD2, 6 bases. Trimming removed 8 bases at V and 0 bases at J, with 20 bases between. Germline lookup yields CDR1 GTSNPN and CDR2 SVGIG (reference sequence). This CDR3 is built from 17 residues. The CDR3 region is CARTQAGTLSGANVLTF. The CDR3, as DNA: TGTGCCCGAACGCAGGCGGGGACTCTCTCTGGGGCCAACGTCCTGACTTTC.

The chain combines TRBV20-1 with TRBJ1-5; TRBD1 aligns across 7 bases. This CDR3 has 16 residues. CDR1 and CDR2 from the germline V gene are DFQATT and SNEGSKA (reference sequence). V trimming: 0 bases; J trimming: 2 bases; junction bases outside the gene matches: 7. In DNA form, the CDR3 reads TGCAGTGCTAGAGATTTTTTCGACAGGGGCAATCAGCCCCAGCATTTT. Translating gives CSARDFFDRGNQPQHF.

This clonotype was picked up many times. This chain links TRBV2 with TRBJ2-1; 12 bases map to TRBD1. The junction had 3 bases not matched to a gene; V was cut back by 4 bases and J by 8 bases. CDR1 SNHLY and CDR2 FYNNEI come from the germline V gene. This CDR3 spans 14 amino acids. CDR3: CASSVGTGGYEQFF. The CDR3 region has the DNA TGTGCCAGCAGTGTCGGGACAGGGGGCTATGAGCAGTTCTTC.

This clonotype was detected many times. The chain joins TRBV7-2 to TRBJ2-5; D is perhaps TRBD2 (5 bases). Germline loops: CDR1 SGHTA, CDR2 FQGNSA. The CDR3 consists of 13 residues. V lost 5 bases and J lost 5, with 12 bases in between. The CDR3 region is CASSARAAETQYF. CDR3 nucleotides: TGTGCCAGCAGCGCAAGAGCGGCGGAGACCCAGTACTTC.

In this sample, this clonotype turned up many times. The rearrangement links TRBV28 to TRBJ2-7, with TRBD1 as a possible D gene (6 bases). The CDR3 sequence is 18 residues long. Germline V gene data show CDR1 as MDHEN and CDR2 as SYDVKM. Trimming took 6 bases from V and 6 from J, leaving 30 bases between them. The CDR3 sequence is CASSLWSIRDTQRCEQYF. The CDR3 DNA reads TGTGCCAGCAGCCTTTGGAGCATTCGGGACACCCAAAGGTGCGAGCAGTACTTC.

The chain combines TRBV20-1 with TRBJ2-2, with D perhaps matching TRBD1 (5 bases). V was trimmed by 7 bases and J by 5 bases, leaving 14 bases between them. The germline gives CDR1 DFQATT, CDR2 SNEGSKA (reference sequence). The CDR3 length is 13 residues. CDR3 in DNA: TGCAGTGGCGGCAGGGATCAAACCGGGGAGCTGTTTTTT. Residues: CSGGRDQTGELFF.

The sample holds a few counts of this clonotype. This chain joins TRBV9 and TRBJ2-7, with D unresolved. V was clipped by 0 bases and J by 1 base, with 14 bases between them. This CDR3 comprises 16 residues. The germline V gene has CDR1 SGDLS and CDR2 YYNGEE. CDR3 loop: CASSVESDPYSYEQYF. The CDR3 bases are TGTGCCAGCAGCGTAGAATCAGATCCCTATTCCTACGAGCAGTACTTC.

Comment on this clonotype: In this CDR3 the conserved last residue, phenylalanine or tryptophan, is missing, so a read error is likely. The J gene is TRBJ1-1, the V gene TRBV2; 7 bases line up with TRBD1. The CDR3 has 14 residues. Germline CDR1 is SNHLY and CDR2 is FYNNEI. The V gene end was trimmed by 1 base and the J gene end by 6 bases; junction bases not matched to a gene: 5. CDR3 sequence (DNA): TGTGCCAGCAGTGAAGATAGGGGGCAAGCTGAAGCTTTCTCT. Translated: CASSEDRGQAEAFS.